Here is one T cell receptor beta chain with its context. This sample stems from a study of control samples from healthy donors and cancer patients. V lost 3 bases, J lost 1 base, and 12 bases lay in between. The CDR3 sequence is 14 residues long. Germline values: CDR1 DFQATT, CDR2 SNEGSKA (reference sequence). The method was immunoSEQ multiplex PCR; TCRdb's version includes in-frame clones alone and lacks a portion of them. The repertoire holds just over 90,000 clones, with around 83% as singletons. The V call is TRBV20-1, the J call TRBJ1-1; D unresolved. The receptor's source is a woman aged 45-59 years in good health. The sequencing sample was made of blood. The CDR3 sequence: CSASSRRRNTEAFF. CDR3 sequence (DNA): TGCAGTGCTAGTAGCAGGAGGCGGAACACTGAAGCTTTCTTT.